The sequence of this TCR beta chain was determined in a study of post-analysis software for immune sequencing data (dated by TCRdb to the mid-2010s). Background on the whole study: Disease courses on record covered relapsing-remitting, secondary progressive and progressive-relapsing multiple sclerosis, though some patients had no subtype annotation. The patient repertoires were compared against 10 to 12 previously published healthy control repertoires obtained from donors aged 6 to 25 years. A subset of samples was prepared in parallel using single-end sample barcoding, then pooled and co-amplified after Illumina adapter ligation. General findings and caveats noted by the study authors: The control group was slightly older than the multiple sclerosis patient group. When samples were clustered directly using the F measure, samples prepared in the same batch co-clustered strongly, which prompted a batch-effect correction. Significantly higher frequencies in patients than in controls were found for roughly five TRBV segments, including TRBV5-6, TRBV5-1 and TRBV20-1. Normalized Chao1 diversity was significantly lower in multiple sclerosis patients than controls, suggesting substantial peripheral T-cell clonal expansion.

Remarks on this clonotype: There is no known antigen for this receptor. No much larger clone is present one base from it, and per-base qualities are unavailable.

Libraries were constructed by PCR. The listed sequencing device is Illumina HiSeq 2500. To reduce PCR and sequencing biases, unique molecular identifiers were built into the TCR beta cDNA libraries. Per 1 to 10 million input T cells, approximately 500,000 cDNA molecules were obtained, such that each molecule approximated one T cell. The patient libraries were prepared and sequenced using the same protocol as the earlier healthy control dataset. Samples belonging to the same batch were prepared together, multiplexed and sequenced on a shared HiSeq lane. From the authors' description of their analysis: Raw barcoded reads were processed with MIGEC, and single-read molecular identifier groups were discarded before consensus assembly and CDR3 extraction. VDJtools was used for post-analysis of the clonotype tables, with diversity normalized by down-sampling every dataset to the smallest sample size. Repertoire overlap clustering matched CDR3 amino acid but not nucleotide sequences to correct batch-related cross-sample contamination. In-frame beta chains were kept once TCRdb had trimmed the public reads at Q25 with fastp and called clones with MiXCR. Each entry is one CDR3 protein sequence, shown with its most common DNA and genes. These V and J calls rely on TCRdb rather than the paper's analysis. Present in this sample are roughly 430,000 distinct CDR3 sequences, roughly 40% of which were seen just once. Clones ranked in the top ten supply around 8% of the sample.

To demonstrate the VDJtools post-analysis software, TCR beta repertoires were profiled from the peripheral blood of roughly 12 young patients with multiple sclerosis. Multiple sclerosis patients were children and adolescents aged about 6 to 15 years. V drops 5 bases and J drops 0 bases, leaving 14 bases in between. The CDR3, cysteine through phenylalanine, is 16 amino acids long. The read is trimmed to its CDR3 DNA, 48 bases read in frame from base 1. Reading the germline V gene gives CDR1 SGHVS and CDR2 FQNEAQ. Sequences were obtained from blood. The sequence links TRBV7-8 to TRBJ2-1, and perhaps TRBD2 as D gene, on 6 matching bases. The TCR comes from a girl aged 2 to 10 with multiple sclerosis. In nucleotide form, the sequence is TGTGCCAGCAGCCCGGGACGACTAGTCTCCTACAATGAGCAGTTCTTC. Its protein is CASSPGRLVSYNEQFF. Reference TRBV7-8 and TRBJ2-1 proteins supply the regions before and after the CDR3; the full variable domain is: GAGVSQSPRYKVAKRGQDVALRCDPISGHVSLFWYQQALGQGPEFLTYFQNEAQLDKSGLPSDRFFAERPEGSVSTLKIQRTQQEDSAVYLCASSPGRLVSYNEQFFGPGTRLTVL.